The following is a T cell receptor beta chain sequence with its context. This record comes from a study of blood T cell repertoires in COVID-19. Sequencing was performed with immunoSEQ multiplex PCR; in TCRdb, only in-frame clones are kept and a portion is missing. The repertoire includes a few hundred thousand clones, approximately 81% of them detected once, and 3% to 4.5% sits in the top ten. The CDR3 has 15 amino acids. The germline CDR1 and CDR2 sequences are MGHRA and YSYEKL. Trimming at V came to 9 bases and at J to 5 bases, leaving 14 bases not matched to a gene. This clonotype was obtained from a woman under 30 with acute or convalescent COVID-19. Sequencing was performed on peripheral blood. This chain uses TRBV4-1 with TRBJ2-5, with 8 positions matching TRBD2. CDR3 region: CASSRYGGAGETQYF. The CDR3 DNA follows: TGCGCCAGTTCCCGATACGGGGGGGCCGGGGAGACCCAGTACTTC.